Listed here are 21 T cell receptor beta chains from one sample, sequenced in a study of CD8+CD57+ T cells in acquired aplastic anemia. Genomic DNA was employed as the template in profiling TCR beta VDJ and CDR3. TCRdb reanalysed the reads using MiXCR and keeps one entry per CDR3 protein. The data show 250,000 to 350,000 distinct CDR3 sequences, about 56% seen once. The specimen sequenced was sorted CD4+, CD8+, or CD8+CD57+ T cells (not recorded which) from PBMCs. These receptors were taken from a human donor with severe aplastic anemia or a healthy control (not recorded which).

This clonotype occurred many times. The chain has TRBV2 and TRBJ2-5; no clear D gene. The CDR3 runs to 15 residues. Trimming left V 0 bases short and J 1 base short, with 9 bases between. Germline values: CDR1 SNHLY, CDR2 FYNNEI. The CDR3 is CASSEARTVQETQYF. CDR3 nucleotides: TGTGCCAGCAGTGAAGCGCGCACGGTCCAAGAGACCCAGTACTTC.

The chain carries TRBV29-1 and TRBJ2-1; D call uncertain. The CDR3 consists of 11 residues. Germline loops: CDR1 SQVTM, CDR2 ANQGSEA. Trimming pared 6 bases from V and 9 bases from J, leaving 12 bases between. Written as DNA, the CDR3 is TGCAGCGTCCTTTCTACCGCTGAGCAGTTCTTC. Translation: CSVLSTAEQFF.

This clonotype has at least ten counts. The CDR3 nucleotides are TGTGCCAGCAGCTACCGGGGGGGTCGGTCAGATACGCAGTATTTT. Protein sequence: CASSYRGGRSDTQYF. The chain is built from TRBV7-9 and TRBJ2-3, with 8 positions matching TRBD2. Germline CDR1 SEHNR, CDR2 FQNEAQ (reference sequence). J was trimmed by 4 bases and V by 4 bases; bases with no gene match: 7. CDR3 length equals 15 residues. Complete variable domain (other parts from reference TRBV7-9 and TRBJ2-3): DTGVSQNPRHKITKRGQNVTFRCDPISEHNRLYWYRQTLGQGPEFLTYFQNEAQLEKSRLLSDRFSAERPKGSFSTLEIQRTEQGDSAMYLCASSYRGGRSDTQYFGPGTRLTVL.

The V gene is TRBV2, the J gene TRBJ2-3, with TRBD2 as a possible D gene (6 bases). CDR1 is SNHLY, CDR2 FYNNEI, per germline. The CDR3 spans 13 residues. V shed 7 bases and J shed 2 bases, with 10 bases lying between them. The CDR3 spells CASMGLNTDTQYF. The CDR3 nucleotides are TGTGCCAGCATGGGACTGAACACAGATACGCAGTATTTT.

This clonotype was counted once. The chain employs TRBV7-2 and TRBJ2-3; 10 positions match TRBD2. This CDR3 has 16 residues. From germline, CDR1 is SGHTA and CDR2 FQGNSA. Trimming cost V 1 base and J 4 bases; bases outside gene matches: 5. CDR3 in amino acids: CASSLVAGGPPDTQYF. CDR3 DNA: TGTGCCAGCAGCTTAGTAGCGGGGGGCCCGCCAGATACGCAGTATTTT.

This clonotype occurred a few times. A much larger clone lies a single base off, so this may be a read error. This rearrangement joins TRBV7-9 to TRBJ1-1; D perhaps matches TRBD1 (5 bases). Germline V gene sequence: CDR1 SEHNR, CDR2 FQNEAQ (reference sequence). The length of the CDR3 is 14 residues. The CDR3 reads CASNLGASNTEAFF. The DNA for the CDR3 is TGTGCCAGCAACTTAGGGGCTTCGAACACTGAAGCTTTCTTT.

The chain has TRBV7-2 and TRBJ2-6; D might be TRBD1 (6 bases). The CDR3 contains 14 residues. Germline CDR1 reads SGHTA; CDR2 reads FQGNSA. V was pared by 7 bases and J by 3 bases, with 10 bases between. CDR3 amino acids: CASKQGSGANVLTF. The CDR3 region has the DNA TGTGCCAGCAAACAGGGTAGTGGGGCCAACGTCCTGACTTTC.

The gene calls are TRBV20-1 and TRBJ2-3, with unresolved D. CDR1 DFQATT and CDR2 SNEGSKA come from the germline V gene (reference sequence). This CDR3 is built from 10 residues. V lost 4 bases to trimming and J lost 6 bases, with 5 bases between them. The CDR3 loop reads CSANGDTQYF. CDR3 in DNA: TGCAGTGCTAATGGCGATACGCAGTATTTT.

The CDR3: CSAAGPTSGLNGEQYF. DNA for the CDR3: TGCAGTGCTGCCGGCCCCACTAGCGGCTTGAATGGTGAGCAGTATTTT. This rearrangement joins TRBV20-1 to TRBJ2-3, with TRBD2 matching over 8 bases. Germline values: CDR1 DFQATT, CDR2 SNEGSKA (reference sequence). V lost 5 bases to trimming and J lost 11 bases; unmatched junction nucleotides: 21. The CDR3 is 16 residues long.

This clonotype was observed a handful of times. The chain carries TRBV20-1 and TRBJ2-7; 7 bases map to TRBD1. Germline lookup yields CDR1 DFQATT and CDR2 SNEGSKA (reference sequence). V shed 1 base, J shed 6 bases, and the junction held 9 bases outside the gene matches. This CDR3 region has 14 residues. The CDR3 DNA follows: TGCAGTGCTAGAGCTCGGACAGGTTCCGCCGAGCAGTACTTC. Translating gives CSARARTGSAEQYF.

This clonotype appeared a few times. V gene TRBV5-1 combines with J gene TRBJ2-7; 9 nucleotides line up with TRBD1. The CDR3 has 15 amino acids. Unmatched junction bases numbered 7, after V lost 3 bases and J lost 3 bases. The germline CDR1 and CDR2 sequences are SGHRS and YFSETQ. The CDR3 DNA is TGCGCCAGCAGCTCGGGACAGGGCATATTCTACGAGCAGTACTTC. This encodes CASSSGQGIFYEQYF.

This chain connects TRBV20-1 to TRBJ2-7; no reliable D call. V was trimmed by 8 bases and J by 3 bases, leaving 17 bases between them. Germline V CDR1 and CDR2: DFQATT, SNEGSKA (reference sequence). The CDR3 consists of 13 residues. In DNA, the CDR3 is TGCAGTTACGACGGAGTGAGAAACTACGAGCAGTACTTC. Encoded protein: CSYDGVRNYEQYF.

This chain links TRBV29-1 with TRBJ2-1, with a weak D call TRBD2 (6 bases). The CDR3 is made up of 13 amino acids. V gave up 8 bases and J gave up 7 bases, with 18 bases separating them. Germline CDR1 is SQVTM and CDR2 is ANQGSEA. CDR3 region: CSRGSGVGNEQFF. CDR3 in DNA: TGCAGCCGCGGGTCGGGGGTGGGGAATGAGCAGTTCTTC.

This clonotype was seen ten or more times. The CDR3: CSATKSGTQNTEAFF. For the CDR3, the DNA is TGCAGTGCTACCAAGTCGGGAACACAGAACACTGAAGCTTTCTTT. This sequence joins TRBV20-1 and TRBJ1-1; no clear D gene. The CDR3 sequence is 15 residues long. V was cut by 4 bases and J by 1 base, with 16 bases left in between. From germline, CDR1 is DFQATT and CDR2 SNEGSKA (reference sequence).

This clonotype was seen ten or more times. The chain uses TRBV11-3 and TRBJ1-2; D gene ambiguous. Germline-derived CDR1 and CDR2 are SGHNT and YENEEA. The germline V and J ends were trimmed by 3 bases and 8 bases, with 16 bases remaining between them. The CDR3 is 14 residues long. For the CDR3, the DNA is TGTGCCAGCAGCTTGCCTAGGCTGTCGCGGGGCTACACCTTC. Protein: CASSLPRLSRGYTF.

The count of this clonotype is one. This sequence joins TRBV7-2 and TRBJ2-1, with D unclear. Trimming stripped 5 bases from V and 0 bases from J, with 17 bases between. This CDR3 spans 17 amino acids. The germline gives CDR1 SGHTA, CDR2 FQGNSA. CDR3 coding DNA: TGTGCCAGCAGCCCCCCTGGCGGTCCTAGCTCCTACAATGAGCAGTTCTTC. Its translation: CASSPPGGPSSYNEQFF.

With respect to this clonotype: Since a much larger clone is just one base distant, this may be a read error. This chain uses TRBV5-4 with TRBJ1-1, with TRBD1 as a possible D gene (5 bases). CDR3 size: 13 residues. The germline CDR1 and CDR2 sequences are SGHNT and YYREEE (reference sequence). This chain's CDR3 is CAGSSRGNTEAFF. CDR3 nucleotides: TGTGCCGGCAGCTCAAGGGGGAACACTGAAGCTTTCTTT.

Only one count was recorded for this clonotype. The rearrangement links TRBV7-9 to TRBJ2-7; 8 nucleotides match TRBD1. There are 14 residues in the CDR3. With 5 bases clipped from V and 2 bases from J, the junction kept 5 bases outside the gene matches. Germline assignment: CDR1 SEHNR and CDR2 FQNEAQ (reference sequence). In nucleotides, the CDR3 is TGTGCCAGCAGCCAGACAGGGGATACCTACGAGCAGTACTTC. Amino acids: CASSQTGDTYEQYF.

The rearrangement uses TRBV24-1 and TRBJ1-6, with a weak D call TRBD1 (6 bases). V gave up 3 bases and J gave up 4 bases, with 12 bases separating them. CDR3 length equals 16 residues. Germline loops: CDR1 KGHDR, CDR2 SFDVKD. The CDR3 DNA reads as TGTGCCACCAGTGATCCCCAGACAGGTTATAATTCACCCCTCCACTTT. Translating it yields CATSDPQTGYNSPLHF.

This clonotype was counted many times. The chain employs TRBV7-3 and TRBJ2-1, with 9 nucleotides matching TRBD1. The CDR3 is 15 amino acids. J lost 9 bases, V lost 0 bases, and 6 bases had no gene match. CDR1 and CDR2 (germline): SGHTA, FQGTGA. CDR3 sequence reads: CASSLTAQGAGEQFF. The CDR3 DNA reads as TGTGCCAGCAGCTTAACGGCACAGGGGGCGGGTGAGCAGTTCTTC.

This clonotype was recorded at least ten times. The chain carries TRBV3-1 and TRBJ1-5; D is unclear. CDR1 is LGHDT and CDR2 is YNNKEL in the germline V gene (reference sequence). Trimming removed 4 bases from V and 2 bases from J, with 9 bases in between. The CDR3 spans 14 residues. DNA of the CDR3: TGTGCCAGCAGCCCGGCGACGGGCAATCAGCCCCAGCATTTT. This sequence encodes CASSPATGNQPQHF.